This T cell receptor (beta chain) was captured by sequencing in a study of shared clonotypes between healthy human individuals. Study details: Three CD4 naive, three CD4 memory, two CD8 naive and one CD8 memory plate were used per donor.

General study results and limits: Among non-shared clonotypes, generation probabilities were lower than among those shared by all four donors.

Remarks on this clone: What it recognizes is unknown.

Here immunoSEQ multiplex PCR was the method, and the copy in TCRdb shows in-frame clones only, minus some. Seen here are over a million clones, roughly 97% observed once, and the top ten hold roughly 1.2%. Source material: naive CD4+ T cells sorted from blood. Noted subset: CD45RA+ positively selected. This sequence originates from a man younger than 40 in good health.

The CDR3 is CASSFPGTGDEAFF. In DNA, the CDR3 is TGCGCCAGCAGCTTCCCCGGGACAGGCGATGAAGCTTTCTTT. The rearrangement joins TRBV5-1 to TRBJ1-1; 8 nucleotides agree with TRBD1. Trimming removed 2 bases from V and 7 bases from J; junction bases left unmatched: 7. Germline CDR1 is SGHRS and CDR2 is YFSETQ. The CDR3 spans 14 residues.